This T cell receptor (beta chain) was observed in a study of blood T cell repertoires in COVID-19. Study context: PBMCs, B-cell-depleted T cells, or T cells provided the cDNA or gDNA that made up the material.

As processed by the authors: Reference gene primer amplification in the assay estimated nucleated cell counts. Produced via immunoSEQ multiplex PCR; TCRdb's table is partial and in-frame only. Clone size and V and J calls were adopted from that table, with D and trimming inferred from the DNA. In the table there are just over 300,000 clones, roughly 87% of which are singletons. Everyone who took part was roughly 18 to 89 years old, and they came from fewer than 25 US areas. Donors of Cohort 3 who recovered were those that had two negative PCRs, clearance, or symptom resolution. The sequence was obtained from a woman between 18 and 30 years old who had recovered from COVID-19. The sample comprised PBMCs or T cells enriched from blood (not recorded which).

CDR3: CASSLVRGGFDEQFF. The CDR3 bases are TGTGCCAGCAGCTTAGTGCGGGGGGGCTTCGATGAGCAGTTCTTC. The chain combines TRBV7-6 with TRBJ2-1, with 9 bases that match TRBD2. The CDR3 length is 15 residues. J lost 8 bases, V lost 1 base, and 6 bases had no gene match. Germline CDR1 and CDR2: SGHVS and FNYEAQ.